This record looks at one T cell receptor beta chain sequence and its context. Its antigen target is currently unknown. No much larger clonotype is one base removed from it; base qualities were not supplied. The CDR3 starts with the cysteine, ends with the phenylalanine, and has 14 residues. Here the CDR3 DNA is all that survives: 42 bases in frame from base 1. As encoded in the germline V gene, CDR1 is SGHTA while CDR2 is FQGNSA. V is shortened by 4 bases, J by 10 bases, and the region joining them spans 14 bases. The library relied on the immunoSEQ multiplex PCR assay. The study's processing was this. To diagnose cytomegalovirus status from the catalog of TCR beta chain sequences, a statistical classification framework was built. TCRdb provides this immuneACCESS table in a form limited to in-frame rearrangements. Some clones are lacking; in checked studies, under half of them reflect an unresolved V gene, and why the rest are absent is not known. That table gives V, J and clone size, and the DNA gave D and trimming. For this sample there are 150,000 to 200,000 clones; approximately 96% appear just once. The ten biggest clones cover approximately 1% of the sample.

This entry is derived from a study of cytomegalovirus exposure and HLA in healthy donors (dated by TCRdb to 2016 to 2017). At the level of the whole study: The 500 to 800 repertoires of the first cohort and the approximately 110 validation repertoires were produced on the same platform, according to a later analysis. The study aimed to test whether cataloging public T cell receptors could reveal signatures of past pathogen exposure. Along with the approximately 600-subject first cohort, a separate validation cohort of roughly 110 different subjects was used. High-throughput TCR immunosequencing, statistical association of individual TCRs with disease status, and machine learning were combined to predict cytomegalovirus infection status. Overall study outcomes, separate from this receptor: All 120 or so repertoires were used to score co-occurrence in the validation cohort in a later analysis, because that analysis had no HLA typing for the cohort. A total of fewer than 200 TCR beta chains were listed by the study as associated with cytomegalovirus. Subsequent analysis determined that TCRs grouped into clusters in the first cohort also showed a tendency toward co-occurrence across the 120 validation repertoires, and 94% of cluster scores exceeded 0. Across donors, most TCR sequences were observed very rarely, whereas some public TCRs were present in many individuals. It was suggested by the authors that the approach could potentially be generalized to other disease states and immunological phenotypes. In vitro tests confirmed that a few of the cytomegalovirus-associated TCR beta chains recognize cytomegalovirus antigens. In both the original and validation cohorts, the classifier was reported to diagnose cytomegalovirus status with high specificity and sensitivity.

The donors were included in the validation cohort of 120 subjects, a group kept apart from the approximately 690-subject first cohort. The TCR was taken from a woman under 30 in good health and CMV-seronegative. The rearrangement joined TRBV7-2 to TRBJ1-6, with no D gene named confidently. The sequencing sample was made of PBMCs. For the CDR3, the sequence is CASSYMLSGSPLHF. The nucleotide sequence is TGTGCCAGCAGCTATATGCTGTCGGGGTCACCCCTCCACTTT.